Below, 11 T cell receptor beta chains from the same sample are listed, as sequenced in a study of blood T cell repertoires in COVID-19. The repertoire was sequenced with immunoSEQ multiplex PCR; TCRdb's copy has only in-frame clones and lacks some. The sample lists roughly 250,000 clones, around 90% occurring once. The specimen sequenced was peripheral blood. All receptors derive from a man aged 55 to 69 who had recovered from COVID-19.

The chain has TRBV5-4 and TRBJ2-3; perhaps TRBD2 as D (5 bases). Trimming took off 4 bases at V and 5 bases at J, with 11 bases between the two ends. This CDR3 spans 13 amino acids. CDR1 SGHNT and CDR2 YYREEE come from the germline V gene (reference sequence). CDR3 in DNA: TGTGCCAGCAGCCCTGACTACGGAGATACGCAGTATTTT. This encodes CASSPDYGDTQYF.

This clone was seen a single time. The chain joins TRBV5-6 to TRBJ2-7; TRBD1 matches 8 bases. The trim removed 4 bases at V and 10 bases at J, leaving 7 bases unmatched. Germline V gene sequence: CDR1 SGHDT, CDR2 YYEEEE. This CDR3 region has 12 residues. The CDR3 sequence: CASSTGQVAQYV. CDR3 nucleotides: TGTGCCAGCAGCACGGGACAGGTCGCACAGTACGTC.

Only a few counts were recorded for this clone. The rearrangement joins TRBV5-1 to TRBJ2-7; 10 bases fit TRBD1. Trimming cost V 1 base and J 4 bases; bases outside gene matches: 2. The germline V gene has CDR1 SGHRS and CDR2 YFSETQ. The CDR3 totals 14 residues. The CDR3 DNA reads TGCGCCAGCAGCTTGCTGGACAGGGGGTACGAGCAGTACTTC. Translated, it gives CASSLLDRGYEQYF.

The V call is TRBV5-1, the J call TRBJ1-4; 9 bases fit TRBD1. Trimming took 4 bases from V and 6 from J; bases not matched to a gene: 1. CDR3 length: 13 residues. Germline V lookup: CDR1 SGHRS, CDR2 YFSETQ. CDR3 sequence reads: CASSRTGDEKLFF. The CDR3 DNA follows: TGCGCCAGCAGCCGGACAGGGGATGAAAAACTGTTTTTT.

V usage is TRBV2 and J usage is TRBJ1-5; D unresolved. CDR1 and CDR2 (germline): SNHLY, FYNNEI. Trimming took 6 bases from V and 2 from J, leaving 14 bases between them. The CDR3 contains 15 residues. The CDR3 bases are TGTGCCAGCAGGGACTCCAACGGAGGCAATCAGCCCCAGCATTTT. It codes for CASRDSNGGNQPQHF. The whole variable domain, filled in from reference TRBV2 and TRBJ1-5, reads EPEVTQTPSHQVTQMGQEVILRCVPISNHLYFYWYRQILGQKVEFLVSFYNNEISEKSEIFDDQFSVERPDGSNFTLKIRSTKLEDSAMYFCASRDSNGGNQPQHFGDGTRLSIL.

The chain joins TRBV3-1 (or the pseudogene TRBV3-2) to TRBJ2-1, with D tentatively TRBD2 (5 bases). CDR1 is LGHDT and CDR2 is YNNKEL in the germline V gene (reference sequence). Trimming left V 1 base short and J 7 bases short, with 11 bases between. CDR3 length: 14 amino acids. For the CDR3, the DNA is TGTGCCAGCAGCCAAGGGGTCTCGGGGAATGAGCAGTTCTTC. It specifies CASSQGVSGNEQFF.

The V gene is TRBV5-1, the J gene TRBJ2-1, with 7 positions matching TRBD1. The CDR3 length is 16 residues. The junction had 11 bases not matched to a gene; V was cut back by 1 base and J by 7 bases. Germline loops: CDR1 SGHRS, CDR2 YFSETQ. The DNA of the CDR3 is TGCGCCAGCAGCTTGAATGCGGTAACAGGGGTGAATGAGCAGTTCTTC. Translation gives CASSLNAVTGVNEQFF. Full variable domain (missing parts from reference TRBV5-1 and TRBJ2-1): KAGVTQTPRYLIKTRGQQVTLSCSPISGHRSVSWYQQTPGQGLQFLFEYFSETQRNKGNFPGRFSGRQFSNSRSEMNVSTLELGDSALYLCASSLNAVTGVNEQFFGPGTRLTVL.

The chain carries TRBV2 and TRBJ2-3, with TRBD2 matching 9 bases. The ends lost 0 bases at V and 3 bases at J; junction bases unmatched: 7. This CDR3 has 17 amino acids. Germline values: CDR1 SNHLY, CDR2 FYNNEI. CDR3 in amino acids: CASSEAGAGGQTDTQYF. In DNA form, the CDR3 reads TGTGCCAGCAGTGAAGCGGGAGCGGGGGGCCAGACAGATACGCAGTATTTT.

This clone showed up just once. The CDR3 DNA reads TGTGCCAGTAAACTAGGGTTAAGCTACGAGCAGTACTTC. Amino acid sequence: CASKLGLSYEQYF. V is TRBV6-5 and J is TRBJ2-7; possible D gene TRBD2, 5 bases. V shed 9 bases and J shed 3 bases, with 15 bases lying between them. The length of the CDR3 is 13 residues. Germline CDR1 reads MNHEY; CDR2 reads SVGAGI.

The V gene is TRBV19, the J gene TRBJ1-4; D is perhaps TRBD1 (6 bases). CDR3 size: 14 residues. The V end lost 6 bases, the J end lost 0 bases, and 8 bases lay between the germline ends. Germline CDR1 and CDR2: LNHDA and SQIVND (reference sequence). The CDR3 DNA sequence: TGTGCCAGTAGAAGGGGGTCAACTAATGAAAAACTGTTTTTT. Encoded protein: CASRRGSTNEKLFF.

This chain's CDR3 is CASSAFPGGRYNEQFF. The CDR3 region has the DNA TGTGCCAGCAGTGCCTTCCCAGGGGGGCGATACAATGAGCAGTTCTTC. The V call is TRBV2, the J call TRBJ2-1; a weak D match, TRBD1 (7 bases). V shed 4 bases and J shed 4 bases, with 17 bases lying between them. This CDR3 is built from 16 residues. Germline loops: CDR1 SNHLY, CDR2 FYNNEI.